Following are 30 T cell receptor beta chains from one sample sequenced in a study of T cells after yellow fever vaccination. MiXCR, run by TCRdb on the 5' RACE reads, gives a single entry per CDR3 protein. The sample includes just under 600,000 distinct CDR3 sequences, roughly 14% of them seen just once. Sequenced here: PBMCs, sampled on the day of the yellow fever booster vaccination. The receptors stem from a man aged 25-40 years who received the YFV17D yellow fever vaccine.

The chain has TRBV28 and TRBJ2-1; D uncertain. The CDR3 has 12 residues. Germline lookup yields CDR1 MDHEN and CDR2 SYDVKM. Between the trimmed V and J ends, which lost 8 bases and 4 bases, there was a span of 9 bases. The CDR3 DNA is TGTGCCAGCCAGGAGATTTACAATGAGCAGTTCTTC. Residues: CASQEIYNEQFF.

This clonotype was detected only a few times. This chain joins TRBV5-1 and TRBJ2-2; TRBD1 might be the D (5 bases). The CDR3 contains 17 residues. Deletions cut 0 bases from V and 4 bases from J, with 16 bases between. Looked up from germline, CDR1 is SGHRS and CDR2 is YFSETQ. The CDR3 reads CASSLESAGWGTGELFF. The CDR3 DNA sequence: TGCGCCAGCAGCTTGGAGTCGGCAGGGTGGGGCACCGGGGAGCTGTTTTTT.

This clonotype was detected only a few times. This sequence joins TRBV5-1 and TRBJ2-3; D remains ambiguous. The CDR3 has 16 amino acids. Trimming removed 0 bases from V and 1 base from J, with 12 bases in between. Germline CDR1 and CDR2: SGHRS and YFSETQ. CDR3: CASSLEVAPRTDTQYF. CDR3 DNA: TGCGCCAGCAGCTTGGAAGTAGCTCCTCGCACAGATACGCAGTATTTT.

V and J are TRBV5-5 and TRBJ1-2; D gene ambiguous. Germline-derived CDR1 and CDR2 are SGHKS and YYEKEE (reference sequence). This CDR3 is built from 13 residues. V was pared by 0 bases and J by 7 bases, with 10 bases between. The CDR3 sequence is CASSLESLSGYTF. For the CDR3, the DNA is TGTGCCAGCAGCTTGGAATCCCTTAGTGGCTACACCTTC.

This chain uses TRBV3-1 with TRBJ1-1; no reliable D call. V shed 4 bases and J shed 4 bases, with 13 bases lying between them. CDR3 length equals 14 residues. From germline, CDR1 is LGHDT and CDR2 YNNKEL (reference sequence). DNA for the CDR3: TGTGCCAGCAGCCCGGGTCACCCGGCCACTGAAGCTTTCTTT. This encodes CASSPGHPATEAFF.

This chain uses TRBV3-1 with TRBJ2-1; 13 bases line up with TRBD2. The CDR3 has 18 amino acids. V gave up 4 bases and J gave up 0 bases; unmatched junction bases: 6. Germline loops: CDR1 LGHDT, CDR2 YNNKEL (reference sequence). CDR3 sequence (DNA): TGTGCCAGCAGCCGCCCGGGACTAGCGGGAAGCTCCTACAATGAGCAGTTCTTC. Its translation is CASSRPGLAGSSYNEQFF.

The chain joins TRBV20-1 to TRBJ2-7, with 10 bases fitting TRBD2. There are 16 residues in the CDR3. V trimming: 2 bases; J trimming: 2 bases; junction bases outside the gene matches: 9. Germline V gene data show CDR1 as DFQATT and CDR2 as SNEGSKA (reference sequence). CDR3 amino acids: CSARPTSGTKTYEQYF. As DNA, the CDR3 is TGCAGTGCTAGACCCACTAGCGGGACAAAAACCTACGAGCAGTACTTC.

The rearrangement joins TRBV6-1 to TRBJ2-3, with TRBD2 matching 7 bases. The length of the CDR3 is 16 residues. Losses at the gene ends were 6 bases for V and 4 bases for J; bases not matched to a gene: 13. The germline CDR1 and CDR2 sequences are MNHNS and SASEGT. The CDR3 bases are TGTGCCAGCAGCCGGGATGCCGGGGGGTCGGCAGATACGCAGTATTTT. Translating it yields CASSRDAGGSADTQYF.

The chain recombines TRBV29-1 with TRBJ1-5, with D hard to call. The CDR3 totals 14 residues. Germline lookup yields CDR1 SQVTM and CDR2 ANQGSEA. In DNA, the CDR3 is TGCAGTATGACAAGGGTCAAGGGCAATCAGCCCCAGCATTTT. Translated: CSMTRVKGNQPQHF.

This chain connects TRBV6-5 to TRBJ2-7; the D is unclear. This CDR3 region has 16 residues. V lost 4 bases, J lost 3 bases, and 19 bases lay in between. Germline V gene lookup returns CDR1 MNHEY and CDR2 SVGAGI. The CDR3 nucleotides are TGTGCCAGCAGTTCCCAGGCCCCGATATCGGGCTACGAGCAGTACTTC. It yields the protein CASSSQAPISGYEQYF.

Only a few counts were recorded for this clonotype. The V call is TRBV10-3, the J call TRBJ2-1; 11 bases align to TRBD1. V lost 4 bases, J lost 6 bases, and 2 bases stayed unmatched. Looked up from germline, CDR1 is ENHRY and CDR2 is SYGVKD. CDR3 size: 14 residues. The CDR3 reads CAISGGTGGNEQFF. The CDR3 DNA is TGTGCCATCAGTGGCGGGACAGGGGGCAATGAGCAGTTCTTC.

The sample holds a few counts of this clonotype. This chain joins TRBV20-1 and TRBJ2-1; D is perhaps TRBD2 (6 bases). This CDR3 is 13 amino acids long. Germline assignment: CDR1 DFQATT and CDR2 SNEGSKA (reference sequence). V was clipped by 7 bases and J by 3 bases, with 13 bases between them. CDR3 bases: TGCAGTGTGGACGCGCGGGACTACAATGAGCAGTTCTTC. This codes for CSVDARDYNEQFF.

This clonotype occurred a few times. The chain has TRBV29-1 and TRBJ2-6, with D possibly matching TRBD2 (6 bases). The CDR3 extends over 18 amino acids. In germline, CDR1 is SQVTM, CDR2 ANQGSEA. V lost 4 bases and J lost 0, with 19 bases in between. CDR3 residues: CSVVLFSGERSGANVLTF. Written as DNA, the CDR3 is TGCAGCGTTGTATTATTTAGCGGAGAACGCTCTGGGGCCAACGTCCTGACTTTC.

The rearrangement uses TRBV6-5 and TRBJ1-2, with D hard to call. Trimming removed 1 base from V and 3 bases from J, with 9 bases in between. The germline gives CDR1 MNHEY, CDR2 SVGAGI. The CDR3 length is 14 residues. The chain's CDR3 is CASSYFGRDYGYTF. The CDR3 region has the DNA TGTGCCAGCAGTTACTTCGGGAGGGACTATGGCTACACCTTC.

The chain joins TRBV4-3 to TRBJ2-2; TRBD2 aligns across 10 bases. The CDR3 loop spans 15 amino acids. J lost 9 bases, V lost 1 base, and 5 bases had no gene match. Germline-derived CDR1 and CDR2 are LGHNA and YSLEER. CDR3 protein: CASSQVAGGGRELFF. CDR3 bases: TGCGCCAGCAGCCAAGTAGCGGGAGGTGGCCGGGAGCTGTTTTTT.

This clonotype was observed a few times. The gene calls are TRBV5-1 and TRBJ1-2; D ambiguous. This CDR3 is built from 16 residues. The ends were cut back, 2 bases at V and 6 bases at J, with 20 bases in the middle. CDR1 is SGHRS, CDR2 YFSETQ, per germline. CDR3 sequence (DNA): TGCGCCAGCAGCTTTTCCTTGGCCTCGCTGGCGGATGGCTACACCTTC. Its translation: CASSFSLASLADGYTF. Full variable domain (outside the CDR3, taken from reference TRBV5-1 and TRBJ1-2): KAGVTQTPRYLIKTRGQQVTLSCSPISGHRSVSWYQQTPGQGLQFLFEYFSETQRNKGNFPGRFSGRQFSNSRSEMNVSTLELGDSALYLCASSFSLASLADGYTFGSGTRLTVV.

A few counts support this clonotype. In nucleotides, the CDR3 is TGCAGTGGCGGGAGTATTGGGACCCAGTACTTC. Residues: CSGGSIGTQYF. This chain joins TRBV20-1 and TRBJ2-5; 7 bases map to TRBD2. CDR1 and CDR2 (germline): DFQATT, SNEGSKA (reference sequence). V shed 7 bases, J shed 7 bases, and the junction held 6 bases outside the gene matches. This CDR3 spans 11 amino acids.

The CDR3 DNA follows: TGTGCCATCAGGGGGCAGGGCGCAGGTACGCAGTATTTT. Translation: CAIRGQGAGTQYF. The V call is TRBV10-3, the J call TRBJ2-3; weak D call: TRBD1 (5 bases). There are 13 residues in the CDR3. From germline, CDR1 is ENHRY and CDR2 SYGVKD. Trimming pared 6 bases from V and 8 bases from J, leaving 15 bases between.

The CDR3 sequence: CASSLAGGSTEAFF. The CDR3 DNA sequence: TGTGCCAGCAGCTTGGCCGGGGGATCCACTGAAGCTTTCTTT. V and J are TRBV5-5 and TRBJ1-1, with D possibly TRBD1 on 5 matching bases. V lost 0 bases, J lost 4 bases, and 10 bases lay in between. The CDR3 consists of 14 residues. From germline, CDR1 is SGHKS and CDR2 YYEKEE (reference sequence).

The chain joins TRBV3-1 to TRBJ1-2; the D gene is possibly TRBD1 (6 bases). This CDR3 contains 13 residues. V dropped 3 bases and J dropped 5 bases, with 10 bases sitting between them. Looked up from germline, CDR1 is LGHDT and CDR2 is YNNKEL (reference sequence). DNA for the CDR3: TGTGCCAGCAGCCATTACAGGGAATATGGCTACACCTTC. Translation gives CASSHYREYGYTF.

This clonotype was detected only a few times. The chain has TRBV19 and TRBJ2-1, with 7 bases matching TRBD2. The trim removed 8 bases at V and 9 bases at J, leaving 7 bases unmatched. The germline CDR1 and CDR2 sequences are LNHDA and SQIVND (reference sequence). CDR3 size: 12 residues. The CDR3 reads CASQAGFGEQFF. DNA of the CDR3: TGTGCCAGTCAAGCGGGGTTTGGTGAGCAGTTCTTC.

The CDR3 bases are TGTGCCAGCAGCTTGGAAAGGACCCAGCCCCAGCATTTT. Protein sequence: CASSLERTQPQHF. This chain joins TRBV5-8 and TRBJ1-5; no clear D. Germline V gives CDR1 SGHTS, CDR2 YDEGEE. The V end was cut by 0 bases, the J end by 7 bases, with 8 bases between. The CDR3 contains 13 residues. Full variable domain (remainder filled in from reference TRBV5-8 and TRBJ1-5): EAGVTQSPTHLIKTRGQQATLRCSPISGHTSVYWYQQALGLGLQFLLWYDEGEERNRGNFPPRFSGRQFPNYSSELNVNALELEDSALYLCASSLERTQPQHFGDGTRLSIL.

The J gene is TRBJ2-5, the V gene TRBV7-2, with no clear D. Trimming removed 4 bases at V and 2 bases at J, with 5 bases between. Germline CDR1 is SGHTA and CDR2 is FQGNSA. The CDR3 loop spans 12 amino acids. CDR3 DNA sequence: TGTGCCAGCAGCTCCGATCAAGAGACCCAGTACTTC. Translation: CASSSDQETQYF.

In its sample, this clonotype was seen a few times. This chain joins TRBV6-5 and TRBJ2-1; 8 nucleotides line up with TRBD1. The V and J ends lost 1 base and 2 bases, in that order; junction bases with no gene match: 4. The CDR3 contains 16 residues. Germline-derived CDR1 and CDR2 are MNHEY and SVGAGI. The CDR3 region is CASSYFRTGTYNEQFF. The CDR3 region has the DNA TGTGCCAGCAGTTACTTCCGGACAGGGACCTACAATGAGCAGTTCTTC.

This chain uses TRBV9 with TRBJ2-2; D is undetermined. V was cut by 0 bases and J by 3 bases, with 9 bases left in between. CDR3 size: 15 residues. Germline V gene sequence: CDR1 SGDLS, CDR2 YYNGEE. The CDR3 region is CASSVGPRDTGELFF. CDR3 in DNA: TGTGCCAGCAGCGTAGGCCCACGAGACACCGGGGAGCTGTTTTTT.

This clonotype was found a few times. The chain carries TRBV7-2 and TRBJ2-2; 10 nucleotides match TRBD2. The ends lost 5 bases at V and 2 bases at J; junction bases unmatched: 5. CDR3 size: 16 residues. Germline CDR1 and CDR2: SGHTA and FQGNSA. The CDR3 is CASSITSGVNTGELFF. In DNA, the CDR3 is TGTGCCAGCAGCATTACTAGCGGGGTCAACACCGGGGAGCTGTTTTTT. Drawing the rest from reference TRBV7-2 and TRBJ2-2, the complete variable domain is GAGVSQSPSNKVTEKGKDVELRCDPISGHTALYWYRQSLGQGLEFLIYFQGNSAPDKSGLPSDRFSAERTGGSVSTLTIQRTQQEDSAVYLCASSITSGVNTGELFFGEGSRLTVL.

The rearrangement links TRBV6-5 to TRBJ2-3, with 12 bases matching TRBD2. Germline V gene sequence: CDR1 MNHEY, CDR2 SVGAGI. The CDR3 is 17 amino acids. Trimming took 0 bases from V and 2 from J; bases not matched to a gene: 3. The CDR3 DNA follows: TGTGCCAGCAGTTACTCTGGACTAGCGGGAAACACAGATACGCAGTATTTT. It codes for CASSYSGLAGNTDTQYF.

Only a few counts were recorded for this clonotype. The rearrangement joins TRBV6-5 to TRBJ1-2; no firm D call. CDR1 and CDR2 (germline): MNHEY, SVGAGI. This CDR3 contains 16 residues. V lost 0 bases and J lost 4, with 15 bases in between. The chain's CDR3 is CASSYSWAKKIYGYTF. Written as DNA, the CDR3 is TGTGCCAGCAGTTACTCGTGGGCAAAGAAGATCTATGGCTACACCTTC.

This clonotype was seen a handful of times. The rearrangement uses TRBV10-3 and TRBJ2-7; D ambiguous. Trimming pared 0 bases from V and 3 bases from J, leaving 6 bases between. In germline, CDR1 is ENHRY, CDR2 SYGVKD. There are 13 residues in the CDR3. DNA of the CDR3: TGTGCCATCAGTGAGTCGACCAGCTACGAGCAGTACTTC. Its protein is CAISESTSYEQYF.

This chain links TRBV7-2 with TRBJ2-1, with unresolved D. The end of the DNA fits TRBJ2-7 better, so the J call may be wrong. The CDR3 is 12 residues long. From germline, CDR1 is SGHTA and CDR2 FQGNSA. The CDR3 DNA sequence: TGTGCCAGCAGCTTAAGCGCAGCAAAGCAGTACTTC. It specifies CASSLSAAKQYF.